This TCR beta chain was identified in a study of technical replicates of blood from several donors. Here immunoSEQ multiplex PCR was the method, and the copy in TCRdb shows in-frame clones only, minus some. This sample yields approximately 90,000 clones, of which approximately 95% are seen a single time; over 0.25% belongs to the top ten. V was pared by 7 bases and J by 1 base, with 14 bases between. The CDR3 length is 14 residues. From germline, CDR1 is MDHEN and CDR2 SYDVKM. The source is a human donor in good health. Source material: T cells isolated from PBMCs. The V and J genes are TRBV28 and TRBJ2-7, with D tentatively TRBD2 (6 bases). The CDR3 here is CASTGLGISYEQYF. The CDR3 nucleotides are TGTGCCAGCACGGGACTGGGGATATCCTACGAGCAGTACTTC. The complete variable domain, with remaining parts taken from reference TRBV28 and TRBJ2-7, reads DVKVTQSSRYLVKRTGEKVFLECVQDMDHENMFWYRQDPGLGLRLIYFSYDVKMKEKGDIPEGYSVSREKKERFSLILESASTNQTSMYLCASTGLGISYEQYFGPGTRLTVT.